The next 5 T cell receptor beta chains were all read from a single sample in a study of tumor-infiltrating lymphocytes in localized non-small cell lung cancer (dated by TCRdb to about 2021). Library method: the immunoSEQ multiplex PCR assay. TCRdb took over this immuneACCESS table, retaining in-frame rearrangements with V and J assigned. Such tables are incomplete; in checked studies, under half of the missing clones stem from an unresolved V gene, and the remainder is unexplained. Counted in this sample were thousands of clones; approximately 85% of them appeared once. The ten largest clonotypes hold roughly 9.2% of the sample. Source material: uninvolved lung tissue not adjacent to the tumor. The receptors here all came from a human donor with non-small cell lung cancer.

V is TRBV13 and J is TRBJ2-6; no reliable D call. Germline CDR1 and CDR2: PRHDT and FYEKMQ (reference sequence). V was trimmed by 3 bases and J by 4 bases, leaving 10 bases between them. The CDR3 spans 15 residues. CDR3 in DNA: TGTGCCAGCAGCTTCACATGGGCCGGGGCCAACGTCCTGACTTTC. This codes for CASSFTWAGANVLTF.

The chain uses TRBV5-1 and TRBJ1-1, with D perhaps TRBD1 (5 bases). This CDR3 has 15 residues. Looked up from germline, CDR1 is SGHRS and CDR2 is YFSETQ. V lost 4 bases, J lost 2 bases, and 15 bases lay in between. The CDR3 DNA sequence: TGCGCCAGCAGCCTGGGGGGGGTCCTTAACACTGAAGCTTTCTTT. This codes for CASSLGGVLNTEAFF. The entire variable domain, with the rest obtained from reference TRBV5-1 and TRBJ1-1, is as follows: KAGVTQTPRYLIKTRGQQVTLSCSPISGHRSVSWYQQTPGQGLQFLFEYFSETQRNKGNFPGRFSGRQFSNSRSEMNVSTLELGDSALYLCASSLGGVLNTEAFFGQGTRLTVV.

The chain joins TRBV6-5 to TRBJ2-1; 9 bases map to TRBD2. V lost 9 bases, J lost 8 bases, and 14 bases stayed unmatched. Germline values: CDR1 MNHEY, CDR2 SVGAGI. CDR3 size: 15 residues. The CDR3 is CASQGEREADDEQFF. Here the CDR3 DNA reads TGTGCCAGTCAGGGGGAGCGGGAGGCGGACGATGAGCAGTTCTTC.

The gene calls are TRBV4-1 and TRBJ2-1; D unresolved. The germline gives CDR1 MGHRA, CDR2 YSYEKL. This CDR3 spans 15 amino acids. V dropped 1 base and J dropped 0 bases, with 7 bases sitting between them. CDR3 nucleotides: TGCGCCAGCAGCCAAGTGGCCAACTCCTACAATGAGCAGTTCTTC. This translates into CASSQVANSYNEQFF.

For the CDR3, the DNA is TGTGCCAGCAGCTTAGCCCTTGGGAACACTGAAGCTTTCTTT. Protein product: CASSLALGNTEAFF. The chain joins TRBV11-1 to TRBJ1-1; D remains unclear. V shed 0 bases and J shed 1 base, with 6 bases lying between them. The CDR3 covers 14 residues. The germline V gene encodes CDR1 SGHAT and CDR2 FQDESV (reference sequence).